The sequence of this T cell receptor (beta chain) was determined in a study of blood T cell repertoires in COVID-19. The repertoire was sequenced with immunoSEQ multiplex PCR; TCRdb's copy has only in-frame clones and lacks some. Among approximately 250,000 clones listed, approximately 90% were seen once. Germline V lookup: CDR1 KGHDR, CDR2 SFDVKD. V lost 9 bases to trimming and J lost 6 bases, with 11 bases between them. This CDR3 region has 13 residues. The chain has TRBV24-1 and TRBJ1-6, with no clear D. The sample taken for sequencing was PBMCs or T cells enriched from blood (not recorded which). The TCR sequence derives from a woman aged 25 to 39 with acute COVID-19. The CDR3 coding sequence is TGTGCCACCTCGGGGTCCCCTAATTCACCCCTCCACTTT. As protein: CATSGSPNSPLHF.